This T cell receptor beta chain was captured by sequencing in a study of monozygotic twins with inflammatory bowel disease. Study results and limitations: Repertoire similarity did not differ between concordant and discordant twins, perhaps due to limited power.

Germline V gene sequence: CDR1 LNHNV, CDR2 YYDKDF (reference sequence). This CDR3 is 15 amino acids long. Worth noting for this clonotype: Its cognate antigen is unknown.

TCRdb reanalyzed the 5' RACE reads and collapses them to one entry per CDR3 protein, without DNA. This repertoire comprises around 370,000 distinct CDR3 sequences; its ten largest clones make up just over 2.5%. Sequencing was done on a sample of blood. The chain carries TRBV15 and TRBJ2-7; checking the TCRdb D call of TRBD1 is not possible without DNA. The TCR sequence derives from a human donor with ulcerative colitis or Crohn's disease, or a healthy co-twin of an affected twin (not recorded which). The CDR3 protein is CATSRGGDRAREQYF.